This TCR beta chain was captured in a study of cytomegalovirus exposure and HLA in healthy donors. At the level of the study: Later, an analysis reported that the 100 to 150 validation repertoires had used the same platform as the roughly 680 first-cohort repertoires. General study points: As confirmed in vitro, a few CMV-associated chains were specific for CMV antigens.

Clones were sequenced by immunoSEQ multiplex PCR, and TCRdb holds only the in-frame ones, with some missing. The data contain 68,000 or so clones, roughly 90% of them singletons. Details on this clone: What it binds is not known.

From the roughly 120-subject validation cohort, which was separate from the roughly 630-subject first cohort, the donors were drawn. The TCR was taken from a woman under 30 in good health and CMV-seronegative. Sequencing was carried out using PBMCs.

The CDR3 coding sequence is TGTGCCATCAGTGAGCTGGCCAACTCTGGGGCCAACGTCCTGACTTTC. Amino acids: CAISELANSGANVLTF. V gene TRBV10-3 combines with J gene TRBJ2-6, with unresolved D. V lost 2 bases and J 0 bases, leaving 8 bases between the germline ends. Germline lookup yields CDR1 ENHRY and CDR2 SYGVKD. The CDR3 is 16 amino acids.